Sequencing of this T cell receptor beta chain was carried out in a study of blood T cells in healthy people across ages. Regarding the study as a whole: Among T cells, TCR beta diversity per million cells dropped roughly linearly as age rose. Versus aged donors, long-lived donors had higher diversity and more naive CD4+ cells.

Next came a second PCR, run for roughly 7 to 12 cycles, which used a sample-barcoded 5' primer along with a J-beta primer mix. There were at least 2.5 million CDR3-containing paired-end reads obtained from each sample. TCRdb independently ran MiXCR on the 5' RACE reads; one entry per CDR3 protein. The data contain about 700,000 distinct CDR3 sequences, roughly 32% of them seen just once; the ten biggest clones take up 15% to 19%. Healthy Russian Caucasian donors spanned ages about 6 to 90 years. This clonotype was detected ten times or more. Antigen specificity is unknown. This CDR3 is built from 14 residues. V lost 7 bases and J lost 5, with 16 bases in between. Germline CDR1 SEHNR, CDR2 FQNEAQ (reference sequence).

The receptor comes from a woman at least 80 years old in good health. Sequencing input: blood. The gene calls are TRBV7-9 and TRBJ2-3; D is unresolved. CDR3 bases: TGTGCCAGCACCCACCCCGTAAAGGTAGATACGCAGTATTTT. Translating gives CASTHPVKVDTQYF.